One sample yielded the 2 T cell receptor beta chains listed below, sequenced in a study of blood T cell repertoires in COVID-19. Only in-frame clones appear in the TCRdb table, and some are missing; sequencing was by immunoSEQ multiplex PCR. The sample has roughly 300,000 clones, approximately 87% seen once. Sequenced sample: peripheral blood. These receptors were collected from a woman aged 30 to 39 with COVID-19, enrolled during active disease.

The rearrangement links TRBV4-1 to TRBJ2-5; the match to TRBD2 covers 8 bases. Germline CDR1 MGHRA, CDR2 YSYEKL. The CDR3 extends over 16 amino acids. J lost 5 bases, V lost 0 bases, and 8 bases had no gene match. The CDR3 reads CASSQDLAGGFETQYF. CDR3 coding DNA: TGCGCCAGCAGCCAAGACTTGGCGGGGGGATTTGAGACCCAGTACTTC.

The CDR3 DNA reads TGCGCCAGCAGCCAAGTGGGACAGGGTTACGAGCAGTACTTC. Translation: CASSQVGQGYEQYF. The chain has TRBV4-1 and TRBJ2-7, with TRBD1 matching over 9 bases. The CDR3 is 14 amino acids. Losses at the gene ends were 1 base for V and 4 bases for J; bases not matched to a gene: 2. Germline V gene sequence: CDR1 MGHRA, CDR2 YSYEKL.